The rows below give T cell receptor beta chains drawn from one sample of a study of blood T cells in healthy people across ages. A single record per CDR3 protein comes from TCRdb applying MiXCR to the 5' RACE reads. Of 790,000 or so distinct CDR3 sequences listed, approximately 60% are singletons. Source material: blood. The receptors stem from a man aged 40-55 years in good health. CDR3s include the opening cysteine and the closing phenylalanine or tryptophan. Each record gives: CDR3 DNA, CDR3 protein, V gene, clone size, J gene, D gene. A D gene is named only where the DNA matches it firmly. Clone size, where shown, is once, few, many, or a class for clones that have expanded.

CDR3 DNA: TGTGCCAGCAGTTTGGTAGGAGAGAACTATGGCTACACCTTC
CDR3 protein: CASSLVGENYGYTF
V gene: TRBV12-3/TRBV12-4
clone size: NA
J gene: TRBJ1-2
D gene: NA

CDR3 DNA: TGTGCCACCAGTCGAGAAGAGGACGAGACCCAGTACTTC
CDR3 protein: CATSREEDETQYF
V gene: TRBV15
clone size: many
J gene: TRBJ2-5
D gene: NA

CDR3 DNA: TGTGCCAGCAGCTCTCCGAACCCCCGGGACGTCCATCGAGATACGCAGTATTTT
CDR3 protein: CASSSPNPRDVHRDTQYF
V gene: TRBV7-9
clone size: few
J gene: TRBJ2-3
D gene: NA

CDR3 DNA: TGTGCCAGCATCCACGATTCCGGGCCCAACTATGGCTACACCTTC
CDR3 protein: CASIHDSGPNYGYTF
V gene: TRBV6-2/TRBV6-3
clone size: NA
J gene: TRBJ1-2
D gene: NA

CDR3 DNA: TGCAGTGCTTCGGGGCTGGGGGCGGCCAAAAACATTCAGTACTTC
CDR3 protein: CSASGLGAAKNIQYF
V gene: TRBV20-1
clone size: NA
J gene: TRBJ2-4
D gene: NA

CDR3 DNA: TGTGCCAGCAGCCCATCTGCACTCTACGAGCAGTACTTC
CDR3 protein: CASSPSALYEQYF
V gene: TRBV12-3/TRBV12-4
clone size: NA
J gene: TRBJ2-7
D gene: NA

CDR3 DNA: TGTGCCAGCAGTTATTCGGCTCAGACCTACGAGCAGTACTTC
CDR3 protein: CASSYSAQTYEQYF
V gene: TRBV6-5
clone size: NA
J gene: TRBJ2-7
D gene: NA

CDR3 DNA: TGTGCCACCTCAAGAGGGGGCTCCTACGAGCAGTACTTC
CDR3 protein: CATSRGGSYEQYF
V gene: TRBV28
clone size: NA
J gene: TRBJ2-7
D gene: NA

CDR3 DNA: TGTGCCAGCAGCCCTCCGGGACAGGGGGAAATTCCTCCCTACGAGCAGTACTTC
CDR3 protein: CASSPPGQGEIPPYEQYF
V gene: TRBV7-9
clone size: few
J gene: TRBJ2-7
D gene: TRBD1

CDR3 DNA: TGTGCCAGCAGTTTAAGGGGGGGCTCCTATGGCTACACCTTC
CDR3 protein: CASSLRGGSYGYTF
V gene: TRBV28
clone size: few
J gene: TRBJ1-2
D gene: NA

CDR3 DNA: TGTGCCAGCAGCGCTAGCGGGTCGAATGAGCAGTTCTTC
CDR3 protein: CASSASGSNEQFF
V gene: TRBV9
clone size: NA
J gene: TRBJ2-1
D gene: TRBD2

CDR3 DNA: TGCGCCAGCAGACGACCGGGGGGGGCGGAAAAACTGTTTTTT
CDR3 protein: CASRRPGGAEKLFF
V gene: TRBV5-1
clone size: once
J gene: TRBJ1-4
D gene: NA

CDR3 DNA: TGCGCCAGCAGCCAAGTCGACGGGCCATACGCCAAAGAGACCCAGTACTTC
CDR3 protein: CASSQVDGPYAKETQYF
V gene: TRBV4-1
clone size: NA
J gene: TRBJ2-5
D gene: NA

CDR3 DNA: TGCAGTGCTCACACAGGGGGGTCCTACGAGCAGTACTTC
CDR3 protein: CSAHTGGSYEQYF
V gene: TRBV20-1
clone size: NA
J gene: TRBJ2-7
D gene: TRBD1

CDR3 DNA: TGTGCCAGCAGCTTAGGCCTAGCGGAGACTCAAGAGACCCAGTACTTC
CDR3 protein: CASSLGLAETQETQYF
V gene: TRBV7-6
clone size: NA
J gene: TRBJ2-5
D gene: TRBD2

CDR3 DNA: TGTGCCAGCAGTCCGGGACAGGATAATGAAAAACTGTTTTTT
CDR3 protein: CASSPGQDNEKLFF
V gene: TRBV4-2
clone size: few
J gene: TRBJ1-4
D gene: TRBD1

CDR3 DNA: TGTGCCATCAGTGACAGCCCTGACTTCCTAGCCAAAAACATTCAGTACTTC
CDR3 protein: CAISDSPDFLAKNIQYF
V gene: TRBV10-3
clone size: many
J gene: TRBJ2-4
D gene: NA

CDR3 DNA: TGCAGTGCTTCGACGGCCACAGATACGCAGTATTTT
CDR3 protein: CSASTATDTQYF
V gene: TRBV20-1
clone size: NA
J gene: TRBJ2-3
D gene: NA

CDR3 DNA: TGTGCCAGCAGCTCCCTCACAGGGTTCGGCTACGAGCAGTACTTC
CDR3 protein: CASSSLTGFGYEQYF
V gene: TRBV28
clone size: many
J gene: TRBJ2-7
D gene: NA

CDR3 DNA: TGTGCCAGCAGTTTGTCCGGGACTAGCGGGATTGGGCTCGAGACCCAGTACTTC
CDR3 protein: CASSLSGTSGIGLETQYF
V gene: TRBV12-3/TRBV12-4
clone size: NA
J gene: TRBJ2-5
D gene: TRBD2

CDR3 DNA: TGTGCCAGTAGTTTAGTGGGGGGACCCTACAATGAGCAGTTCTTC
CDR3 protein: CASSLVGGPYNEQFF
V gene: TRBV28
clone size: NA
J gene: TRBJ2-1
D gene: NA

CDR3 DNA: TGTGCCAGCAGCCCGACGGATACCTACGAGCAGTACTTC
CDR3 protein: CASSPTDTYEQYF
V gene: TRBV11-1
clone size: NA
J gene: TRBJ2-7
D gene: NA

CDR3 DNA: TGTGCCAGCAGCTTAGCGGCCGGGACGGGGATGAACACTGAAGCTTTCTTT
CDR3 protein: CASSLAAGTGMNTEAFF
V gene: TRBV7-9
clone size: NA
J gene: TRBJ1-1
D gene: NA

CDR3 DNA: TGTGCCACCAGCAGCGGGACAGGGAGAAATGAGCAGTTCTTC
CDR3 protein: CATSSGTGRNEQFF
V gene: TRBV15
clone size: NA
J gene: TRBJ2-1
D gene: TRBD1

CDR3 DNA: TGTGCCAGCTCACCACTCTCAGGACTAGCGGGAGGAGCAAGCACAGATACGCAGTATTTT
CDR3 protein: CASSPLSGLAGGASTDTQYF
V gene: TRBV18
clone size: NA
J gene: TRBJ2-3
D gene: TRBD2

CDR3 DNA: TGCAGTGCTAGAGGCATGGGGGTCACAGATACGCAGTATTTT
CDR3 protein: CSARGMGVTDTQYF
V gene: TRBV20-1
clone size: NA
J gene: TRBJ2-3
D gene: NA

CDR3 DNA: TGTGCCACCTTGGACAGGGGGCATCAGGGCTACACCTTC
CDR3 protein: CATLDRGHQGYTF
V gene: TRBV27
clone size: once
J gene: TRBJ1-2
D gene: TRBD1

CDR3 DNA: TGTGCCAGCAGCCTCGATCCGGGACTAGCGGCAACCAATGAGCAGTTCTTC
CDR3 protein: CASSLDPGLAATNEQFF
V gene: TRBV6-1
clone size: NA
J gene: TRBJ2-1
D gene: TRBD2

CDR3 DNA: TGTGCCAGCAGTGAAGAAGAGCGGGGGAGAGCCGATACGCAGTATTTT
CDR3 protein: CASSEEERGRADTQYF
V gene: TRBV6-1
clone size: NA
J gene: TRBJ2-3
D gene: TRBD2

CDR3 DNA: TGCAGTGCCCCTACAACGGGGCCAACCTACAATGAGCAGTTCTTC
CDR3 protein: CSAPTTGPTYNEQFF
V gene: TRBV20-1
clone size: NA
J gene: TRBJ2-1
D gene: NA

CDR3 DNA: TGTGCCAGCAGCCAAGAAAGATCGACTAGCGGGACCCCCAGGGTCAATGAGCAGTTCTTC
CDR3 protein: CASSQERSTSGTPRVNEQFF
V gene: TRBV3-1
clone size: NA
J gene: TRBJ2-1
D gene: TRBD2

CDR3 DNA: TGTGCCAGCAGTTACCCGACCCAAGGGGGGAAAAGCTCCTACAATGAGCAGTTCTTC
CDR3 protein: CASSYPTQGGKSSYNEQFF
V gene: TRBV6-2/TRBV6-3
clone size: NA
J gene: TRBJ2-1
D gene: NA

CDR3 DNA: TGTGCCAGCAGCTTATTCCTAGCGGGGGGCGCTGAGCAGTACTTC
CDR3 protein: CASSLFLAGGAEQYF
V gene: TRBV7-3
clone size: NA
J gene: TRBJ2-5
D gene: TRBD2